This passage covers 18 T cell receptor beta chains from one sample sequenced in a study of T cells expressing NK-cell markers (TCRdb year 2020). The library was produced with 5' RACE. These reads were obtained on an Illumina HiSeq 2000. TCRdb reprocessed the reads and provides one entry for every CDR3 protein sequence; no DNA is given. Per the sample table, the count is roughly 430,000 distinct CDR3 sequences. Clones ranked in the top ten supply 7.3% of the sample. Sequencing was carried out using blood T cells: a sorted CD56 or NKG2C T cell subset, CD4+ or CD8+ T cells, or bulk PBMC T cells (not recorded which). The receptor set was obtained from a woman between 18 and 70 years old in good health.

V is TRBV27 and J is TRBJ2-7; absent DNA, TCRdb's TRBD1 call cannot be checked. Germline CDR1 MNHEY, CDR2 SMNVEV (reference sequence). This CDR3 is built from 14 residues. The CDR3 sequence is CASSPGLATYEQYF.

The chain combines TRBV6-4 with TRBJ2-1; with no DNA, the TCRdb D assignment of TRBD2 cannot be verified. The CDR3 runs to 17 residues. In germline, CDR1 is MRHNA, CDR2 SNTAGT. Here the CDR3 reads CASSESGTSSPYNEQFF.

Here the CDR3 reads CASSQGAGGYTEAFF. The genes are TRBV6-5 and TRBJ1-1; the TCRdb D gene call, TRBD1, has no DNA to confirm it. The CDR3 runs to 15 residues. The germline CDR1 and CDR2 sequences are MNHEY and SVGAGI.

The rearrangement links TRBV29-1 to TRBJ1-4. CDR1 SQVTM and CDR2 ANQGSEA come from the germline V gene. The CDR3 contains 12 residues. CDR3 amino acids: CSVQATNEKLFF.

The J gene is TRBJ2-2, the V gene TRBV12-3 or TRBV12-4. This CDR3 has 14 residues. The chain's CDR3 is CASSHPTETGELFF.

The rearrangement uses TRBV7-2 and TRBJ1-1; the TCRdb call, TRBD1, lacks DNA for checking. The CDR3 length is 16 residues. The germline CDR1 and CDR2 sequences are SGHTA and FQGNSA. CDR3 sequence reads: CASSSPRTELNTEAFF.

The chain carries TRBV12-3 or TRBV12-4 and TRBJ2-3; TCRdb selects TRBD2, and the lack of DNA leaves this call unchecked. The CDR3 is 12 amino acids. The CDR3 loop is CASSSSSRPQYF.

Here the CDR3 reads CASSPRGLAGPDTQYF. This chain uses TRBV7-8 with TRBJ2-3; TCRdb's assignment of TRBD2 cannot be checked, as there is no DNA. The CDR3 totals 16 residues. Germline CDR1 and CDR2: SGHVS and FQNEAQ.

The J gene is TRBJ2-3, the V gene TRBV7-2. Germline lookup yields CDR1 SGHTA and CDR2 FQGNSA. The CDR3 is 14 residues long. CDR3: CASTLAGITDTQYF.

The chain has TRBV20-1 and TRBJ1-5; lacking DNA, the TRBD1 call made by TCRdb goes unchecked. The CDR3 sequence is 16 residues long. Germline CDR1 is DFQATT and CDR2 is SNEGSKA (reference sequence). Here the CDR3 reads CSARGGRGQSNQPQHF.

This sequence joins TRBV20-1 and TRBJ2-5; TCRdb selects TRBD2, and the lack of DNA leaves this call unchecked. This CDR3 is 13 amino acids long. Germline V gene lookup returns CDR1 DFQATT and CDR2 SNEGSKA (reference sequence). The CDR3 region is CSARRAGQETQYF.

The rearrangement links TRBV29-1 to TRBJ1-2; TCRdb's D gene call, TRBD1, goes unchecked for lack of DNA. CDR3 size: 17 residues. From germline, CDR1 is SQVTM and CDR2 ANQGSEA. The CDR3 reads CSGWNKDLRGSSYGYTF.

This chain joins TRBV15 and TRBJ1-2; TCRdb's assignment of TRBD1 cannot be checked, as there is no DNA. CDR3 length: 16 residues. CDR1 and CDR2 (germline): LNHNV, YYDKDF (reference sequence). The chain's CDR3 is CATSRDQPRGDSRYTF. Full variable domain (rest looked up from reference TRBV15 and TRBJ1-2): DAMVIQNPRYQVTQFGKPVTLSCSQTLNHNVMYWYQQKSSQAPKLLFHYYDKDFNNEADTPDNFQSRRPNTSFCFLDIRSPGLGDTAMYLCATSRDQPRGDSRYTFGSGTRLTVV.

This chain uses TRBV9 with TRBJ2-4. This CDR3 contains 12 residues. Germline V gives CDR1 SGDLS, CDR2 YYNGEE. This chain's CDR3 is CASSVGKGIQYF.

This chain's CDR3 is CSATSGRALYEQYF. The V call is TRBV20-1, the J call TRBJ2-7; absent DNA, TCRdb's TRBD2 call cannot be checked. The germline V gene encodes CDR1 DFQATT and CDR2 SNEGSKA (reference sequence). CDR3 length: 14 amino acids.

The rearrangement uses TRBV10-3 and TRBJ2-3; without DNA, the TCRdb call of TRBD1 cannot be checked. From germline, CDR1 is ENHRY and CDR2 SYGVKD. The CDR3 covers 16 residues. CDR3: CAISPSKGHSTDTQYF.

The rearrangement uses TRBV25-1 and TRBJ1-5; the D gene TCRdb calls, TRBD1, cannot be checked with no DNA. The CDR3 covers 15 residues. CDR1 is MGHDK, CDR2 SYGVNS, per germline. The CDR3 region is CASSDPRVRGQPQHF. Filled out from reference TRBV25-1 and TRBJ1-5, the complete variable domain reads EADIYQTPRYLVIGTGKKITLECSQTMGHDKMYWYQQDPGMELHLIHYSYGVNSTEKGDLSSESTVSRIRTEHFPLTLESARPSHTSQYLCASSDPRVRGQPQHFGDGTRLSIL.

This chain links TRBV12-3 or TRBV12-4 with TRBJ1-2; TCRdb designates TRBD1, a call that cannot be tested without DNA. This CDR3 has 13 residues. Here the CDR3 reads CASTPGSTSIYTF.